This T cell receptor (beta chain) emerged from a study of cytomegalovirus exposure and HLA in healthy donors. About the research overall: Roughly four fifths of around 400 genotyped donors fell in the Caucasian-associated ancestry cluster. Findings of the study overall: Immune exposure information available was restricted to CMV serostatus.

The PCR employed 60 Vbeta primers together with 13 Jbeta primers. Sequenced by immunoSEQ multiplex PCR; TCRdb stores in-frame clones only, minus some. Of 250,000 to 350,000 clones detected, roughly 88% appear once; the ten largest clones hold approximately 4.3%. V shed 0 bases and J shed 2 bases, with 4 bases lying between them. The CDR3 runs to 13 residues. The V gene's germline CDR1 is LGHNA and CDR2 YSLEER. A remark on this clone: Its specificity is not known.

The specimen was PBMCs. The chain has TRBV4-3 and TRBJ1-1; the D is unclear. The receptor's source is a man aged 40-55 years in good health and CMV-seropositive. The CDR3 loop is CASSQDRNTEAFF. As DNA, the CDR3 is TGCGCCAGCAGCCAAGACAGAAACACTGAAGCTTTCTTT.